The clone carrying this T cell receptor beta chain has at least ten counts. What it binds is not known. The data were taken from a study of spatial heterogeneity in lung cancer. Study results and caveats: Counts of expanded intratumoral alpha and beta TCRs tracked tumor mutation counts.

Germline CDR1 is SGHVS and CDR2 is FQNEAQ. CDR3 size: 12 residues. V was shortened by 2 bases and J by 8 bases, with 9 bases between the two germline ends. TCRdb recomputed calls from the 5' RACE reads with MiXCR, one row per CDR3 protein. This table has around 13,000 distinct CDR3 sequences, approximately 7% appearing once. Noted time point: sample taken at primary tumor resection. TCRs were sequenced from unsorted whole RNA of tumor, nontumor lung or PBMC. The sample here was lung tumor tissue, taken at surgery. This chain uses TRBV7-8 with TRBJ1-2; D not certain. The receptor comes from a female donor with early-stage non-small cell lung cancer. CDR3 loop: CASSLMLGGYTF. CDR3 nucleotides: TGTGCCAGCAGCTTAATGCTCGGGGGCTACACCTTC.